Shown below are 10 T cell receptor beta chains from a single sample sequenced in a study of CD8+ T cells in alopecia areata. RNA was extracted and reverse transcribed into cDNA as the sequencing template. Some clones are missing from TCRdb's copy, which holds only in-frame ones; the method was immunoSEQ multiplex PCR. Found here are fewer than 250,000 clones, around two fifths of them singletons; the top ten hold around 0.48%. Documented treatment: oral pan-JAK inhibitor, 5-10 mg twice daily. Sequencing was performed on CD4+ T cells sorted from blood, taken at approximately week 30, from a patient treated with tofacitinib. Receptor source: a human donor with alopecia areata.

This clone was recorded once. The CDR3 loop reads CASSEPQGNTIYF. CDR3 DNA: TGTGCCAGCAGTGAACCCCAGGGAAACACCATATATTTT. The chain combines TRBV25-1 with TRBJ1-3; no reliable D call. CDR1 and CDR2 from the germline V gene are MGHDK and SYGVNS. V was trimmed by 2 bases and J by 4 bases, leaving 6 bases between them. This CDR3 is built from 13 residues.

This clone was detected a few times. The chain employs TRBV10-3 and TRBJ2-1; D gene ambiguous. V was trimmed by 2 bases and J by 9 bases, leaving 14 bases between them. Looked up from germline, CDR1 is ENHRY and CDR2 is SYGVKD. The CDR3 spans 14 residues. In nucleotides, the CDR3 is TGTGCCATCAGTGAGGCCCAGATTGTTAGTGAGCAGTTCTTC. Translating gives CAISEAQIVSEQFF.

The V call is TRBV29-1, the J call TRBJ1-2; D is perhaps TRBD1 (5 bases). This CDR3 is 13 amino acids long. V was shortened by 0 bases and J by 8 bases, with 13 bases between the two germline ends. The germline gives CDR1 SQVTM, CDR2 ANQGSEA. CDR3 nucleotides: TGCAGCGTTGAAGAGCTAGGGGCGGGGGGCTACACCTTC. Amino acids: CSVEELGAGGYTF.

The rearrangement links TRBV7-9 to TRBJ1-1; possibly TRBD1 for D (5 bases). Trimming removed 4 bases at V and 7 bases at J, with 13 bases between. The length of the CDR3 is 13 residues. From germline, CDR1 is SEHNR and CDR2 FQNEAQ (reference sequence). The CDR3 DNA reads TGTGCCAGCAGCTCCACCCGGGGGGTTGAAGCTTTCTTT. Translated: CASSSTRGVEAFF.

In its sample, this clone was seen a few times. Other DNA sequences in the same sample also yield this CDR3. The CDR3 loop reads CASSPQGDTEAFF. CDR3 coding DNA: TGTGCCAGCTCACCACAGGGGGACACTGAAGCTTTCTTT. The genes are TRBV18 and TRBJ1-1, with a possible D match to TRBD1 (6 bases). The CDR3 contains 13 residues. Germline V gene lookup returns CDR1 KGHSH and CDR2 LQKENI. V was trimmed by 1 base and J by 3 bases, leaving 6 bases between them.

This clone has a handful of counts. The genes are TRBV29-1 and TRBJ1-1; D is perhaps TRBD1 (5 bases). V was clipped by 3 bases and J by 8 bases, with 13 bases between them. Germline V gene sequence: CDR1 SQVTM, CDR2 ANQGSEA. This CDR3 is 12 amino acids long. CDR3 sequence reads: CSVDHRRGEAFF. The CDR3 bases are TGCAGCGTTGACCACCGAAGGGGAGAAGCTTTCTTT.

V and J are TRBV28 and TRBJ2-7, with TRBD1 identical over 9 bases. This CDR3 region has 15 residues. CDR1 and CDR2 (germline): MDHEN, SYDVKM. Losses at the gene ends were 5 bases for V and 3 bases for J; bases not matched to a gene: 8. The CDR3 nucleotides are TGTGCCAGCAGTATCACCGGGACAGGGAGCTACGAGCAGTACTTC. Translation: CASSITGTGSYEQYF.

This chain links TRBV6-5 with TRBJ1-5, with a possible D match to TRBD1 (6 bases). V gave up 7 bases and J gave up 0 bases, with 7 bases separating them. This CDR3 contains 13 residues. Germline CDR1 MNHEY, CDR2 SVGAGI. CDR3 residues: CASKQGSNQPQHF. DNA for the CDR3: TGTGCCAGCAAACAGGGTAGCAATCAGCCCCAGCATTTT.

This clone appeared a few times. V and J are TRBV19 and TRBJ2-7; D is undetermined. The CDR3 consists of 15 residues. Germline V lookup: CDR1 LNHDA, CDR2 SQIVND (reference sequence). Trimming shortened V by 3 bases and J by 0 bases, and 12 bases separated the two germline ends. CDR3 in amino acids: CASSMGTAGSYEQYF. Here the CDR3 DNA reads TGTGCCAGTAGTATGGGCACGGCTGGCTCCTACGAGCAGTACTTC. The entire variable domain, with the rest obtained from reference TRBV19 and TRBJ2-7, is as follows: DGGITQSPKYLFRKEGQNVTLSCEQNLNHDAMYWYRQDPGQGLRLIYYSQIVNDFQKGDIAEGYSVSREKKESFPLTVTSAQKNPTAFYLCASSMGTAGSYEQYFGPGTRLTVT.

J is TRBJ1-4 and V is TRBV20-1; the D gene is possibly TRBD1 (5 bases). Germline CDR1 and CDR2: DFQATT and SNEGSKA (reference sequence). CDR3 length: 11 amino acids. The ends were cut back, 6 bases at V and 8 bases at J, with 10 bases in the middle. CDR3 protein: CSAGRGEKLFF. CDR3 DNA sequence: TGCAGTGCCGGGCGGGGCGAAAAACTGTTTTTT.